What follows describes a single TCR beta chain. This record comes from a study of cytomegalovirus exposure and HLA in healthy donors. Germline V gene data show CDR1 as SNHLY and CDR2 as FYNNEI. V was cut by 7 bases and J by 6 bases, with 12 bases left in between. The CDR3 spans 13 residues. The PCR made use of 60 Vbeta and 13 Jbeta primers. Sequencing was performed with immunoSEQ multiplex PCR; in TCRdb, only in-frame clones are kept and a portion is missing. The repertoire holds some 200,000 clones, with more than 75% as singletons. The genes are TRBV2 and TRBJ2-2; D unresolved. Sample: PBMCs. The source of this sequence is a woman between 40 and 55 years old in good health and CMV-seronegative. CDR3 protein: CASNRDWSGELFF. In nucleotides, the CDR3 is TGTGCCAGCAATCGTGACTGGTCCGGGGAGCTGTTTTTT.